This is a list of T cell receptor beta chains from one sample in a study of blood T cell repertoires in COVID-19. The method was immunoSEQ multiplex PCR; TCRdb's version includes in-frame clones alone and lacks a portion of them. Seen here are some 19,000 clones, about four fifths observed once, and the top ten hold about 10%. Sequenced material: peripheral blood. All receptors derive from a man older than 75 with acute or convalescent COVID-19. Both conserved end residues are trimmed from each CDR3. The D gene is left open where the match is weak.

d_gene,j_gene,v_gene,CDR3aa
TRBD1,TRBJ2-2,TRBV7-7,ASSVRDRGLGGELF
TRBD1,TRBJ1-4,TRBV6-5,ASSYQGARDEKLF
TRBD1,TRBJ1-2,TRBV2,ASSDARGRGYT
.,TRBJ2-7,TRBV3-1/TRBV3-2,ASSHDTYEQY
.,TRBJ1-2,TRBV28,ASSDRRLDYGYT
.,TRBJ1-1,TRBV11-1,ASSLARSTEAF
.,TRBJ2-1,TRBV27,ASSLWMGRGGNEQF
.,TRBJ1-2,TRBV19,ASHDSLGDGYT
.,TRBJ2-7,TRBV7-2,ASSPREALYEQY
.,TRBJ1-5,TRBV18,ASSPMTGNQPQH
.,TRBJ1-6,TRBV27,ASSLSSGTGSPLH
.,TRBJ2-7,TRBV11-2,ASSLDLGVYEQY
.,TRBJ1-2,TRBV7-2,ASSLGLLANYGYT
.,TRBJ2-7,TRBV4-3,ASSQDLGGNPYEQY
.,TRBJ1-2,TRBV5-4,ASSPILGGNYGYT
TRBD2,TRBJ2-3,TRBV12-3/TRBV12-4,ASRSGGGDTQY
.,TRBJ1-1,TRBV4-1,ASSGRHQGPPEAF
TRBD1,TRBJ2-7,TRBV3-1/TRBV3-2,ASSQKTGIFYEQY
TRBD2,TRBJ2-1,TRBV12-3/TRBV12-4,ACGGPNEQF
.,TRBJ1-1,TRBV19,ASTPGDTKNTEAF
.,TRBJ1-4,TRBV7-2,ASSETRAMWEKLF
TRBD1,TRBJ1-1,TRBV5-6,ASSSRLGTGMNTEAF
.,TRBJ2-3,TRBV21-1,ASSKPGGY
.,TRBJ1-2,TRBV19,ASSETVAYGYT
.,TRBJ2-7,TRBV19,ASSINSGTPGDEQY
TRBD2,TRBJ2-3,TRBV7-2,ASSFSGGGTDTQY
.,TRBJ1-3,TRBV29-1,SVLLQEAGNTIY
TRBD2,TRBJ2-1,TRBV11-2,ASSVTSGVNNEQF
TRBD1,TRBJ1-6,TRBV27,ASRRTGGPNSPLH
TRBD1,TRBJ2-5,TRBV6-5,ASSIRDSQETQY
.,TRBJ2-5,TRBV7-2,ASSLQETQY
TRBD2,TRBJ2-7,TRBV13,ASSFSGGVAHEQY
.,TRBJ1-1,TRBV7-3,ASSLNRRDTEAF
.,TRBJ2-7,TRBV6-5,ASSYRRRPHSYEQY
.,TRBJ1-3,TRBV7-2,ASSSALLQHSGNTIY
.,TRBJ1-1,TRBV11-2,ASSSTTRRAEAF
TRBD1,TRBJ2-7,TRBV5-1,ASYSETGIHEQY
TRBD1,TRBJ1-6,TRBV18,ASSRGTGTGSYNSPLH
.,TRBJ2-2,TRBV6-1,ASSAVGGANTGELF
.,TRBJ2-2,TRBV6-5,ASSYTLGRTGELF
TRBD2,TRBJ2-7,TRBV7-2,ASSFRTSGGSEQY
.,TRBJ1-1,TRBV12-5,ASGLVLGGAREAF
TRBD1,TRBJ2-3,TRBV3-1/TRBV3-2,ASSPLSGTGKQDTQY